This is a list of T cell receptor beta chains from one sample in a study of cytomegalovirus exposure and HLA in healthy donors. TCRdb's table, derived via immunoSEQ multiplex PCR, lists solely in-frame clones and lacks some. The table lists more than 95,000 clones, 80% to 90% of them singletons, with 1.5% to 2% in the top ten. Sequenced input: PBMCs. The receptor source for this set is a woman aged 18 to 35 in good health and CMV-seronegative. The CDR3 runs from the conserved cysteine through the conserved F or W. Fields, in order: V gene, D gene, J gene, clone size, CDR3 DNA, CDR3 protein. The D gene is left open where the match is weak. A clone size is listed for some rows: how often the clone was seen (once, few, many), or a class if it is expanded.

V: TRBV5-1; D: NA; J: TRBJ1-3; size: NA; DNA: TGCGCCAGCAGCGGTTTAGGGGACTCTGGAAACACCATATATTTT; CDR3: CASSGLGDSGNTIYF
V: TRBV27; D: TRBD1; J: TRBJ1-4; size: NA; DNA: TGTGCCAGCAGCGTTACAGGGGGGAGAGGGGAAAAACTGTTTTTT; CDR3: CASSVTGGRGEKLFF
V: TRBV27; D: NA; J: TRBJ1-1; size: NA; DNA: TGTGCCAGCAGTTTATCCCCAGGTCGGCCTGAAGCTTTCTTT; CDR3: CASSLSPGRPEAFF
V: TRBV2; D: TRBD1; J: TRBJ2-7; size: NA; DNA: TGTGCCAGCAACGCAGGGGGCGCCTCCTACGAGCAGTACTTC; CDR3: CASNAGGASYEQYF
V: TRBV6-1; D: TRBD2; J: TRBJ2-5; size: NA; DNA: TGTGCCAGCAGTGAAGCTGGGGGGGTCCGGGGGACCCAGTACTTC; CDR3: CASSEAGGVRGTQYF
V: TRBV2; D: NA; J: TRBJ2-5; size: once; DNA: TGTGCCAGCGAGATTCAAGAGACCCAGTACTTC; CDR3: CASEIQETQYF
V: TRBV6-1; D: TRBD1; J: TRBJ1-1; size: NA; DNA: TGTGCCAGCAGTGCCCGACAGGGGACGTACACTGAAGCTTTCTTT; CDR3: CASSARQGTYTEAFF
V: TRBV27; D: TRBD2; J: TRBJ2-2; size: NA; DNA: TGTGCCAGCAGTGCCAGACTAGCGCCGAACACCGGGGAGCTGTTTTTT; CDR3: CASSARLAPNTGELFF
V: TRBV6-6; D: TRBD1; J: TRBJ1-3; size: NA; DNA: TGTGCCAGCAGTCGACAGGGTGGAGACACCATATATTTT; CDR3: CASSRQGGDTIYF
V: TRBV27; D: NA; J: TRBJ1-4; size: NA; DNA: TGTGCCAGCAGGACAGCCTTTAATGAAAAACTGTTTTTT; CDR3: CASRTAFNEKLFF
V: TRBV23-1; D: NA; J: TRBJ2-1; size: NA; DNA: TGCGCCCCCCTACGGAGGGACTCCTACAATGAGCAGTTCTTC; CDR3: CAPLRRDSYNEQFF
V: TRBV11-3; D: TRBD2; J: TRBJ2-7; size: NA; DNA: TGTGCCAGCAGCTTCGGGACTAGCGGGAGGGCCCCCTACGAGCAGTACTTC; CDR3: CASSFGTSGRAPYEQYF
V: TRBV15; D: TRBD2; J: TRBJ2-5; size: NA; DNA: TGTGCCACCAGGGGACTAGCGGAAGAGACCCAGTACTTC; CDR3: CATRGLAEETQYF
V: TRBV7-8; D: TRBD1; J: TRBJ1-5; size: few; DNA: TGTGCCAGCAGCTCCCTGGTACAGGGGGTTCCGCATAATCAGCCCCAGCATTTT; CDR3: CASSSLVQGVPHNQPQHF
V: TRBV15; D: NA; J: TRBJ2-7; size: NA; DNA: TGTGCCACCAGCAGAGATCGCCAGGGTCCGAGCTCCTACGAGCAGTACTTC; CDR3: CATSRDRQGPSSYEQYF
V: TRBV6-1; D: NA; J: TRBJ1-5; size: NA; DNA: TGTGCCAGCAGTGAAATACAGGGAATCAATCAGCCCCAGCATTTT; CDR3: CASSEIQGINQPQHF
V: TRBV10-3; D: NA; J: TRBJ2-7; size: NA; DNA: TGTGCCATCAGTGGGGGGGAGCACGAGCAGTACTTC; CDR3: CAISGGEHEQYF
V: TRBV10-2; D: NA; J: TRBJ1-6; size: NA; DNA: TGCGCCAGCAGTAACCAGGGAATTGGGTCACCCCTCCACTTT; CDR3: CASSNQGIGSPLHF
V: TRBV6-4; D: TRBD1; J: TRBJ1-1; size: few; DNA: TGTGCCAGCAGTGCTACAGGGGGGAACACTGAAGCTTTCTTT; CDR3: CASSATGGNTEAFF
V: TRBV6-5; D: NA; J: TRBJ2-5; size: NA; DNA: TGTGCCAGCAGTTACTCGTTTAGCAGCCAAGAGACCCAGTACTTC; CDR3: CASSYSFSSQETQYF
V: TRBV6-4; D: TRBD2; J: TRBJ2-3; size: NA; DNA: TGTGCCAGCAGTGACGGGACTAGCGGGGGAGCGGCAGATACGCAGTATTTT; CDR3: CASSDGTSGGAADTQYF
V: TRBV2; D: NA; J: TRBJ1-6; size: NA; DNA: TGTGCCAGCAAGCCTAACAGGGCTCTCTTTGGTAATTCACCCCTCCACTTT; CDR3: CASKPNRALFGNSPLHF
V: TRBV15; D: NA; J: TRBJ2-5; size: NA; DNA: TGTGCCACCAGCAGAGATGGAGGACAGCAAGAGACCCAGTACTTC; CDR3: CATSRDGGQQETQYF
V: TRBV2; D: TRBD1; J: TRBJ1-2; size: NA; DNA: TGTGCCAGCAGCGAGGACAGGGGTGCCTATGGCTACACCTTC; CDR3: CASSEDRGAYGYTF
V: TRBV2; D: TRBD2; J: TRBJ2-2; size: NA; DNA: TGTGCCAGCAGTGGCCTAGCGGGACACACCGGGGAGCTGTTTTTT; CDR3: CASSGLAGHTGELFF
V: TRBV5-1; D: NA; J: TRBJ2-7; size: NA; DNA: TGCGCCAGCAGCTTGGCCACTACAGGTCCCTACGAGCAGTACTTC; CDR3: CASSLATTGPYEQYF
V: TRBV20-1; D: NA; J: TRBJ1-2; size: NA; DNA: TGCAGTGCTATGGGTGAGCGTGGCTACACCTTC; CDR3: CSAMGERGYTF
V: TRBV7-2; D: TRBD2; J: TRBJ2-1; size: NA; DNA: TGTGCCAGCAGCTTATCGTGGCTAGCGGGAGGACCTCAGTTCTTC; CDR3: CASSLSWLAGGPQFF
V: TRBV7-2; D: NA; J: TRBJ2-1; size: NA; DNA: TGTGCCAGCAGCCCCACTCCCAATGAGCAGTTCTTC; CDR3: CASSPTPNEQFF
V: TRBV7-9; D: NA; J: TRBJ2-3; size: NA; DNA: TGTGCCAGCAGCGGTCTAGAAGCCCCAGATACGCAGTATTTT; CDR3: CASSGLEAPDTQYF
V: TRBV25-1; D: TRBD1; J: TRBJ2-1; size: NA; DNA: TGTGCCAGCAGTGGACAGGGGGCCAGTGAGCAGTTCTTC; CDR3: CASSGQGASEQFF
V: TRBV5-3; D: TRBD1; J: TRBJ1-1; size: NA; DNA: TGTGCCAGAAGCTTATCGGGACAGGGGATACGGGGGTATGAAGCTTTCTTT; CDR3: CARSLSGQGIRGYEAFF
V: TRBV14; D: TRBD2; J: TRBJ2-7; size: NA; DNA: TGTGCCAGCAGCCCCCGGGCAGCGGGATGGTACGAGCAGTACTTC; CDR3: CASSPRAAGWYEQYF
V: TRBV6-4; D: TRBD1; J: TRBJ1-1; size: NA; DNA: TGTGCCAGCAGTGCCACTCAGGGGGCTGCTGAAGCTTTCTTT; CDR3: CASSATQGAAEAFF
V: TRBV7-9; D: TRBD1; J: TRBJ1-1; size: NA; DNA: TGTGCCAGCACTTTCGAAGGACAGGGATTGAACACTGAAGCTTTCTTT; CDR3: CASTFEGQGLNTEAFF
V: TRBV25-1; D: NA; J: TRBJ1-3; size: NA; DNA: TGTGCCAGCAGTACGAGGGCGGCTGGAAACACCATATATTTT; CDR3: CASSTRAAGNTIYF
V: TRBV27; D: NA; J: TRBJ2-1; size: NA; DNA: TGTGCCAGCACCAAGGGGGGGGCCCTATATGAGCAGTTCTTC; CDR3: CASTKGGALYEQFF
V: TRBV2; D: NA; J: TRBJ1-1; size: NA; DNA: TGTGCCAGCAGCCCGATGTTCGGGGTATTCACTGAAGCTTTCTTT; CDR3: CASSPMFGVFTEAFF
V: TRBV5-1; D: NA; J: TRBJ1-1; size: NA; DNA: TGCGCCAGCAGCTTGTGGAGGAACACTGAAGCTTTCTTT; CDR3: CASSLWRNTEAFF
V: TRBV13; D: TRBD2; J: TRBJ2-5; size: once; DNA: TGTGCCAGCAGCGCTGCGACTAGCGGGAGGGATGAGACCCAGTACTTC; CDR3: CASSAATSGRDETQYF
V: TRBV9; D: NA; J: TRBJ1-3; size: NA; DNA: TGTGCCAGCAGCACTCCGCAGGAGGGAGGCGGAAACACCATATATTTT; CDR3: CASSTPQEGGGNTIYF
V: TRBV5-1; D: NA; J: TRBJ1-3; size: NA; DNA: TGCGCCAGCAGGCGGAATGCGGGAAACACCATATATTTT; CDR3: CASRRNAGNTIYF
V: TRBV19; D: TRBD1; J: TRBJ2-7; size: NA; DNA: TGTGCCAGTAGTCCCCCCCCGGGACAGGGGTCCTACGAGCAGTACTTC; CDR3: CASSPPPGQGSYEQYF
V: TRBV7-2; D: NA; J: TRBJ2-1; size: NA; DNA: TGTGCCAGCAGCCGCAGGGCGGGGAACAACAATGAGCAGTTCTTC; CDR3: CASSRRAGNNNEQFF